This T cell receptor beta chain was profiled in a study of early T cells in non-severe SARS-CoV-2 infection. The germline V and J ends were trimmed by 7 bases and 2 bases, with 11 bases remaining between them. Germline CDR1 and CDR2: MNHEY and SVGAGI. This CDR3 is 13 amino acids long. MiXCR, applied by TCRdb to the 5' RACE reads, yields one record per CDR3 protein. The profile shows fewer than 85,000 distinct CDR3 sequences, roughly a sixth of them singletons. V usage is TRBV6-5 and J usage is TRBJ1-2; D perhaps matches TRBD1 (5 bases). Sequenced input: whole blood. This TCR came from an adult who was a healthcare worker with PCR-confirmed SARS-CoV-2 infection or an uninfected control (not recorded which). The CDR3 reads CASTKTENYGYTF. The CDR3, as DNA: TGTGCCAGCACCAAGACAGAAAACTATGGCTACACCTTC.